The 15 T cell receptor beta chains below were found in one sample sequenced in a study of blood T cell repertoires in COVID-19. Only in-frame clones appear in the TCRdb table, and some are missing; sequencing was by immunoSEQ multiplex PCR. This sample has fewer than 70,000 clones, with over 75% found just once. The sequencing sample was made of peripheral blood. These receptors all come from a woman older than 75 with active COVID-19.

This clone was seen once. The chain uses TRBV5-4 and TRBJ2-5; 7 bases match TRBD2. J was trimmed by 0 bases and V by 4 bases; bases with no gene match: 6. Looked up from germline, CDR1 is SGHNT and CDR2 is YYREEE (reference sequence). The CDR3 length is 15 residues. CDR3 bases: TGTGCCAGCAGCCGTGGGGGACTATACCAAGAGACCCAGTACTTC. Its translation is CASSRGGLYQETQYF.

V gene TRBV7-6 combines with J gene TRBJ1-4; D may be TRBD1 (5 bases). The ends were cut back, 5 bases at V and 5 bases at J, with 15 bases in the middle. In germline, CDR1 is SGHVS, CDR2 FNYEAQ. The CDR3 loop spans 15 amino acids. CDR3 in amino acids: CASSRRAGQNEKLFF. The CDR3 nucleotides are TGTGCCAGCAGCCGGAGGGCAGGGCAGAATGAAAAACTGTTTTTT. The variable domain in full, completed from reference TRBV7-6 and TRBJ1-4, reads GAGVSQSPRYKVTKRGQDVALRCDPISGHVSLYWYRQALGQGPEFLTYFNYEAQQDKSGLPNDRFSAERPEGSISTLTIQRTEQRDSAMYRCASSRRAGQNEKLFFGSGTQLSVL.

V usage is TRBV9 and J usage is TRBJ2-2; D call uncertain. Trimming shortened V by 3 bases and J by 2 bases, and 5 bases separated the two germline ends. The V gene's germline CDR1 is SGDLS and CDR2 YYNGEE. The CDR3 runs to 13 residues. For the CDR3, the DNA is TGTGCCAGCAGCGCGGTTAACACCGGGGAGCTGTTTTTT. This gives the protein CASSAVNTGELFF.

This clone was found once. The chain recombines TRBV11-2 with TRBJ2-5; a weak D match, TRBD1 (6 bases). The CDR3 totals 16 residues. Germline V gives CDR1 SGHAT, CDR2 FQNNGV. The V end was cut by 0 bases, the J end by 5 bases, with 16 bases between. The CDR3 bases are TGTGCCAGCAGCTTAGATCGCCACAGGGTTAGGGAGACCCAGTACTTC. It codes for CASSLDRHRVRETQYF.

The V gene is TRBV20-1, the J gene TRBJ2-3, with TRBD2 matching over 10 bases. This CDR3 is built from 16 residues. V lost 3 bases and J lost 2; bases outside the gene matches: 8. CDR1 is DFQATT, CDR2 SNEGSKA, per germline (reference sequence). The CDR3 DNA follows: TGCAGTGCTAGTGGGGCTAGCGGGAGTCCCACAGATACGCAGTATTTT. This translates into CSASGASGSPTDTQYF.

This chain connects TRBV6-5 to TRBJ2-7, with TRBD2 matching 10 bases. V was pared by 8 bases and J by 2 bases, with 6 bases of the junction left unmatched. The CDR3 consists of 14 residues. Germline V lookup: CDR1 MNHEY, CDR2 SVGAGI. This CDR3 is CASQLGTSAYEQYV. In DNA form, the CDR3 reads TGTGCCAGCCAGCTTGGGACTAGCGCCTACGAGCAGTACGTC.

The chain carries TRBV11-2 and TRBJ1-1; 7 nucleotides match TRBD1. The V gene end was trimmed by 5 bases and the J gene end by 3 bases; junction bases not matched to a gene: 3. The CDR3 covers 13 residues. Germline V gene lookup returns CDR1 SGHAT and CDR2 FQNNGV. The CDR3 DNA follows: TGTGCCAGCAGCCGCGGACAGGACACTGAAGCTTTCTTT. Amino acids: CASSRGQDTEAFF. The full variable domain, with the rest looked up from reference TRBV11-2 and TRBJ1-1, is EAGVAQSPRYKIIEKRQSVAFWCNPISGHATLYWYQQILGQGPKLLIQFQNNGVVDDSQLPKDRFSAERLKGVDSTLKIQPAKLEDSAVYLCASSRGQDTEAFFGQGTRLTVV.

The rearrangement joins TRBV7-9 to TRBJ2-1, with 9 bases matching TRBD2. Germline assignment: CDR1 SEHNR and CDR2 FQNEAQ (reference sequence). The CDR3 length is 14 residues. J gave up 9 bases and V 3 bases, and 6 bases lay outside the gene matches. The CDR3 bases are TGTGCCAGCAGCTTGGCGGGGGGGCAGGTTGAGCAGTTCTTC. Protein product: CASSLAGGQVEQFF.

The sample holds a few counts of this clone. The rearrangement joins TRBV19 to TRBJ2-2; 7 positions agree with TRBD1. V dropped 1 base and J dropped 0; count of bases not matched to a gene: 2. CDR1 and CDR2 (germline): LNHDA, SQIVND (reference sequence). This CDR3 has 16 residues. In DNA, the CDR3 is TGTGCCAGTAGTATAGGACAGGGAACGAACACCGGGGAGCTGTTTTTT. It is translated as CASSIGQGTNTGELFF.

In regard to this clone: Other DNA sequences in the sample encode the same CDR3. Here the CDR3 reads CASSLAGNTEAFF. CDR3 bases: TGCGCCAGCAGCTTGGCAGGGAACACTGAAGCTTTCTTT. The chain uses TRBV5-1 and TRBJ1-1; D not certain. The CDR3 runs 13 residues. V was trimmed by 0 bases and J by 1 base, leaving 4 bases between them. The germline gives CDR1 SGHRS, CDR2 YFSETQ.

This clone appeared a few times. The chain combines TRBV7-9 with TRBJ1-1; 8 nucleotides line up with TRBD1. Germline CDR1 SEHNR, CDR2 FQNEAQ (reference sequence). V dropped 3 bases and J dropped 10; count of bases not matched to a gene: 7. The CDR3 loop spans 13 amino acids. For the CDR3, the DNA is TGTGCCAGCAGCTTGGACGGACAGGGACGAGCTTTCTTT. This codes for CASSLDGQGRAFF. Based on the CDR3 plus reference TRBV7-9 and TRBJ1-1, the full variable domain is DTGVSQNPRHKITKRGQNVTFRCDPISEHNRLYWYRQTLGQGPEFLTYFQNEAQLEKSRLLSDRFSAERPKGSFSTLEIQRTEQGDSAMYLCASSLDGQGRAFFGQGTRLTVV.

The chain uses TRBV5-4 and TRBJ1-2, with 7 nucleotides matching TRBD1. The V gene end was trimmed by 4 bases and the J gene end by 4 bases; junction bases not matched to a gene: 7. This CDR3 contains 14 residues. Germline V gives CDR1 SGHNT, CDR2 YYREEE (reference sequence). The CDR3 region has the DNA TGTGCCAGCAGCCTACTCCAGGGGGGCTATGGCTACACCTTC. This codes for CASSLLQGGYGYTF. Complete variable domain (other parts from reference TRBV5-4 and TRBJ1-2): ETGVTQSPTHLIKTRGQQVTLRCSSQSGHNTVSWYQQALGQGPQFIFQYYREEENGRGNFPPRFSGLQFPNYSSELNVNALELDDSALYLCASSLLQGGYGYTFGSGTRLTVV.

The rearrangement uses TRBV4-2 and TRBJ1-1; 8 bases align to TRBD1. Unmatched junction bases numbered 6, after V lost 3 bases and J lost 3 bases. CDR1 LGHNA and CDR2 YNFKEQ come from the germline V gene. CDR3 length equals 15 residues. The DNA of the CDR3 is TGTGCCAGCAGCCAGCAGGGGGCGCTGGACACTGAAGCTTTCTTT. Translated: CASSQQGALDTEAFF.

The chain links TRBV10-1 to TRBJ2-7; 8 bases line up with TRBD2. Germline V gives CDR1 WNHNN, CDR2 SYGVQD (reference sequence). The V and J ends lost 6 bases and 6 bases, in that order; junction bases with no gene match: 7. The length of the CDR3 is 13 residues. The DNA for the CDR3 is TGCGCCAGCAGAGCGGGACTAGGCACCGAGCAGTACTTC. This translates into CASRAGLGTEQYF.

The rearrangement uses TRBV6-5 and TRBJ2-1; 9 positions match TRBD2. Germline V CDR1 and CDR2: MNHEY, SVGAGI. The CDR3 has 15 amino acids. J lost 5 bases, V lost 6 bases, and 8 bases had no gene match. The CDR3 loop reads CASSLIAGDDNEQFF. The CDR3 bases are TGTGCCAGCAGCCTAATAGCGGGGGACGACAATGAGCAGTTCTTC.